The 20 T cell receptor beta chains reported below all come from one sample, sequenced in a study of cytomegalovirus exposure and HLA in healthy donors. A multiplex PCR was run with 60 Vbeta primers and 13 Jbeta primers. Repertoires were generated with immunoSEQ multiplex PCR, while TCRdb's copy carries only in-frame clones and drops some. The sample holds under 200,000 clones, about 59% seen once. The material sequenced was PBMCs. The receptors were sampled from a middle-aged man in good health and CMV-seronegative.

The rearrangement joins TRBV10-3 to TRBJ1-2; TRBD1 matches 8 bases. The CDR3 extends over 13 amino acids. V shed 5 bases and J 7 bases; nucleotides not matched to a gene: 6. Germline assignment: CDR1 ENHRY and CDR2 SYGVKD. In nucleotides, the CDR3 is TGTGCCATCAGTCCGGACAGGGCGGTTGGCTACACCTTC. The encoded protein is CAISPDRAVGYTF.

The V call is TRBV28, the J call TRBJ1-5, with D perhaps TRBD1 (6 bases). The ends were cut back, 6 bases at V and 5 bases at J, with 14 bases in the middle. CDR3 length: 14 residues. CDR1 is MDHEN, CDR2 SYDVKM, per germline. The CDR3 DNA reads TGTGCCAGCAGCGGAACAGGGAGGGATCAGCCCCAGCATTTT. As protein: CASSGTGRDQPQHF.

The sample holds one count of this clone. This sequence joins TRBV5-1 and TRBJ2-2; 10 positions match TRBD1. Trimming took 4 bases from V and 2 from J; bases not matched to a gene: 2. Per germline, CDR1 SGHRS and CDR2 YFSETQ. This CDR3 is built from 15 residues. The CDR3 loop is CASSGTGENTGELFF. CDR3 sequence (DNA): TGCGCCAGCAGCGGGACAGGGGAAAACACCGGGGAGCTGTTTTTT.

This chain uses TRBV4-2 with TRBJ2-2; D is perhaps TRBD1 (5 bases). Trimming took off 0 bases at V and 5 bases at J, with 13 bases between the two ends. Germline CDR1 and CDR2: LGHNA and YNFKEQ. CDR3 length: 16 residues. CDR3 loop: CASSQEAGPVTGELFF. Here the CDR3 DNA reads TGTGCCAGCAGCCAAGAGGCAGGGCCAGTGACCGGGGAGCTGTTTTTT.

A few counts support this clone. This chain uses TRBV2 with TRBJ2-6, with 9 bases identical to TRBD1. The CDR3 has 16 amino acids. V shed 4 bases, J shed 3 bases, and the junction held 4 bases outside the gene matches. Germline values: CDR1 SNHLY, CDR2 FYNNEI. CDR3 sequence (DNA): TGTGCCAGCAGTGCTGGGACAGGGAATGGGGCCAACGTCCTGACTTTC. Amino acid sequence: CASSAGTGNGANVLTF.

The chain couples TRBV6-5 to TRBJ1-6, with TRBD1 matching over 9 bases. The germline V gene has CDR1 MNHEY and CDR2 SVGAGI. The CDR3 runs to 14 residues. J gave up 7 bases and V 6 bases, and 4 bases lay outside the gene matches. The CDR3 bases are TGTGCCAGCAGCACCGGGACAGGGAATTCACCCCTCCACTTT. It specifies CASSTGTGNSPLHF.

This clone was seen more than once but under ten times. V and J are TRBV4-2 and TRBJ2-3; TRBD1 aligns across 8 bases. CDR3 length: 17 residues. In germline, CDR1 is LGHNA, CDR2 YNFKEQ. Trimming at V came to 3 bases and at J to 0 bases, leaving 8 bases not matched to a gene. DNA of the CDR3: TGTGCCAGCAGCCAGCACGGACAGGGTGGAAGCACAGATACGCAGTATTTT. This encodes CASSQHGQGGSTDTQYF.

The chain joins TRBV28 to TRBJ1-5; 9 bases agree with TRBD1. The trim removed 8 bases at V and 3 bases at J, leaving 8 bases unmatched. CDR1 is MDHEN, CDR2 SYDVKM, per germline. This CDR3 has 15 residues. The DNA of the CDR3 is TGTGCCAGCGAACCGGGACAGGGAGCCAATCAGCCCCAGCATTTT. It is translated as CASEPGQGANQPQHF.

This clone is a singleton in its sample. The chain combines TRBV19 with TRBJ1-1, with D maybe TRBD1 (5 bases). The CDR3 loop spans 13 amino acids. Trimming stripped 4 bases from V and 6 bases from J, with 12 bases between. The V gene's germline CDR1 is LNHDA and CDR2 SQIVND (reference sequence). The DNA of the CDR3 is TGTGCCAGTAGTACGACAGTTCTACCTGAAGCTTTCTTT. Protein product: CASSTTVLPEAFF.

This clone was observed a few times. CDR3 DNA sequence: TGTGCCATCAGTGGGCCGGGGGGTCCAGGCAGTGAAAAACTGTTTTTT. The encoded protein is CAISGPGGPGSEKLFF. The rearrangement uses TRBV10-3 and TRBJ1-4; tentative D call: TRBD1 (5 bases). The CDR3 sequence is 16 residues long. CDR1 is ENHRY, CDR2 SYGVKD, per germline. Between the trimmed V and J ends, which lost 4 bases and 7 bases, there was a span of 19 bases.

The chain's CDR3 is CASSAPGERAKNIQYF. CDR3 sequence (DNA): TGTGCCAGCAGTGCCCCAGGGGAGCGTGCCAAAAACATTCAGTACTTC. This chain connects TRBV27 to TRBJ2-4; a possible D gene is TRBD1 (6 bases). Trimming cost V 5 bases and J 1 base, with 15 bases left between them. CDR1 and CDR2 (germline): MNHEY, SMNVEV (reference sequence). This CDR3 has 16 residues.

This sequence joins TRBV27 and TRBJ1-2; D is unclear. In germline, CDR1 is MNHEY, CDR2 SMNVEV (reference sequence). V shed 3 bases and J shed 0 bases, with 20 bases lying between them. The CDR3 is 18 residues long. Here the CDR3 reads CASSFLADQAGPNYGYTF. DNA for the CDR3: TGTGCCAGCAGTTTCCTCGCGGACCAAGCGGGCCCTAACTATGGCTACACCTTC.

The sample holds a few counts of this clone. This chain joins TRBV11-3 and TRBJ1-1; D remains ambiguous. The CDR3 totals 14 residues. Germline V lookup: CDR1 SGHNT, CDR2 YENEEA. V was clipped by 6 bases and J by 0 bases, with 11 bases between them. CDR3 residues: CASRADYMNTEAFF. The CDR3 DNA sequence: TGTGCCAGCAGGGCAGACTACATGAACACTGAAGCTTTCTTT. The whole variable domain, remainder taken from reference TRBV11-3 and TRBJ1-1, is EAGVVQSPRYKIIEKKQPVAFWCNPISGHNTLYWYLQNLGQGPELLIRYENEEAVDDSQLPKDRFSAERLKGVDSTLKIQPAELGDSAVYLCASRADYMNTEAFFGQGTRLTVV.

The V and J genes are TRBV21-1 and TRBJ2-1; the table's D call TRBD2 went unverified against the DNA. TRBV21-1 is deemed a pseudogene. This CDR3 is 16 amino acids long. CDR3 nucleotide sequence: TGTGCCAGCAGCAGCCTAGCGGGGGGGCCTTACAATGAGCAGTTCTTC. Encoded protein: CASSSLAGGPYNEQFF.

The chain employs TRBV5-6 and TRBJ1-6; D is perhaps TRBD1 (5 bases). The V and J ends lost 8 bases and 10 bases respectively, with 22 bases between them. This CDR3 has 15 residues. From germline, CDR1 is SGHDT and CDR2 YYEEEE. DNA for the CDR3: TGTGCCAGTCTCCTAGGAAGCAGAGACAGCTCACCCCTCCACTTT. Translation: CASLLGSRDSSPLHF.

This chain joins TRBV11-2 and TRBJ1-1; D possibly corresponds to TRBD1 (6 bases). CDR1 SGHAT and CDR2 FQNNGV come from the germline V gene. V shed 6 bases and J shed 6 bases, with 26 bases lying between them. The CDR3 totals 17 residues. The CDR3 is CASRPIRSRGRRPEAFF. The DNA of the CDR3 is TGTGCCAGCAGGCCCATCCGTTCCAGGGGAAGAAGGCCTGAAGCTTTCTTT.

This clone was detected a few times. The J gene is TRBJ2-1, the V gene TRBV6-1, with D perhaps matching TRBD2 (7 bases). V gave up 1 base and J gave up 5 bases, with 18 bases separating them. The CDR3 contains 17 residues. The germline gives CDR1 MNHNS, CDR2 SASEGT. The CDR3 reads CASSEGGGGQPHNEQFF. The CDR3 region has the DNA TGTGCCAGCAGTGAAGGAGGGGGAGGGCAGCCACACAATGAGCAGTTCTTC.

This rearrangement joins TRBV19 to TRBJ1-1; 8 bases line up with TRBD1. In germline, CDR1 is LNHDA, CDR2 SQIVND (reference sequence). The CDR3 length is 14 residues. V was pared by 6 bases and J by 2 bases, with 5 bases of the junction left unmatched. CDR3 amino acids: CASSKGTGNTEAFF. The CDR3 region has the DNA TGTGCCAGTAGCAAAGGGACAGGCAACACTGAAGCTTTCTTT.

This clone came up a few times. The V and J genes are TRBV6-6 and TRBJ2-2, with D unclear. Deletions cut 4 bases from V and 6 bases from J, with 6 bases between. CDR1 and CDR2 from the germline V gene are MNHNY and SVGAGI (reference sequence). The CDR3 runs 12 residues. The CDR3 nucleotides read TGTGCCAGCAGTTCAGTTGCCGGGGAGCTGTTTTTT. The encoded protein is CASSSVAGELFF.

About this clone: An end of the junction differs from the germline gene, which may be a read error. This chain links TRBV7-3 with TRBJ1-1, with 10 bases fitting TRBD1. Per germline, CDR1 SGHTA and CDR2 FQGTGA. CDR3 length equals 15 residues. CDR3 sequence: CVSSSTGGGNTEAFF. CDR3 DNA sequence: TGTGTCAGCAGCTCGACAGGGGGCGGGAACACTGAAGCTTTCTTT.